The rows below give T cell receptor beta chains drawn from one sample of a study of T-cell reconstitution after alpha-beta-depleted transplantation in children. TCRdb reanalysed the PCR reads using MiXCR and keeps one entry per CDR3 protein. Among hundreds of thousands of distinct CDR3 sequences listed, 15% to 20% were seen once. Sequencing was performed on PBMCs, mostly from graft donor cells, taken 360 days after TCRalphabeta/CD19-depleted stem cell transplant. These receptors were obtained from a male patient younger than 18 who had a stem cell transplant for acute lymphoblastic leukemia, so the T cells may come from the graft donor. The CDR3 runs from the conserved cysteine through the conserved F or W. The D gene is left open where the match is weak. The size of a clone is reported for some rows only, either as once, few or many, or as a class for expanded clones.

d_call,clone_size,v_call,j_call,cdr3_aa,cdr3_nt
.,few,TRBV7-8,TRBJ1-2,CASSQRAGESVYGYTF,TGTGCCAGCAGCCAAAGGGCAGGGGAATCGGTCTATGGCTACACCTTC
.,few,TRBV6-2/TRBV6-3,TRBJ2-7,CASSKGGGYNEQYF,TGTGCCAGCAGCAAGGGAGGGGGCTACAACGAGCAGTACTTC
.,few,TRBV5-1,TRBJ2-3,CASSLSEPHTDTQYF,TGCGCCAGCAGCTTGAGCGAGCCCCACACAGATACGCAGTATTTT
TRBD2,.,TRBV20-1,TRBJ2-1,CSAREQVTGLGDEQFF,TGCAGTGCTAGAGAACAAGTAACAGGACTAGGTGATGAGCAGTTCTTC
.,.,TRBV12-3/TRBV12-4,TRBJ2-3,CASSALLDTQYF,TGTGCCAGCAGTGCCTTGTTGGATACGCAGTATTTT
TRBD1,few,TRBV12-3/TRBV12-4,TRBJ1-1,CASSSGTGGTEAFF,TGTGCCAGCAGTTCCGGGACAGGGGGCACTGAAGCTTTCTTT
.,.,TRBV29-1,TRBJ2-6,CSVWDGTGTIPGANVLTF,TGCAGCGTTTGGGACGGGACGGGGACGATTCCTGGGGCCAACGTCCTGACTTTC
TRBD1,.,TRBV5-1,TRBJ2-1,CASSGDRSSYNEQFF,TGCGCCAGCAGCGGGGACAGGAGCTCCTACAATGAGCAGTTCTTC
.,many,TRBV5-1,TRBJ2-7,CASSLGQVYHEQYF,TGCGCCAGCAGCTTGGGCCAGGTTTACCACGAGCAGTACTTC
.,many,TRBV11-2,TRBJ2-2,CASSVGPLGELFF,TGTGCCAGCAGCGTCGGACCCTTAGGGGAGCTGTTTTTT
.,.,TRBV12-3/TRBV12-4,TRBJ2-5,CASRPGASRTQYF,TGTGCCAGCCGTCCCGGGGCCTCTAGGACCCAGTACTTC
.,.,TRBV12-5,TRBJ2-7,CASGFKDSPYEQYF,TGTGCTAGTGGTTTTAAGGACAGCCCTTACGAGCAGTACTTC
.,few,TRBV5-1,TRBJ1-2,CASSLGRAYGYTF,TGCGCCAGCAGCTTGGGTAGAGCCTATGGCTACACCTTC
.,.,TRBV23-1,TRBJ2-1,CASSQSYRVAPQDYPAGFF,TGCGCCAGCAGTCAATCTTACAGGGTTGCCCCCCAGGACTACCCCGCGGGGTTCTTC
.,.,TRBV6-5,TRBJ2-7,CASSHRVRDEQYF,TGTGCCAGCAGCCACAGGGTAAGGGACGAGCAGTACTTC
.,.,TRBV4-1,TRBJ2-5,CASSPLPFQETQYF,TGCGCCAGCAGCCCCCTCCCATTTCAAGAGACCCAGTACTTC
TRBD1,.,TRBV5-1,TRBJ1-1,CASRLSRGRENTEAFF,TGCGCCAGCCGCCTCTCCAGGGGGCGGGAGAACACTGAAGCTTTCTTT
.,few,TRBV5-1,TRBJ2-7,CASSSGGQQYF,TGCGCCAGCAGCTCGGGTGGTCAGCAGTACTTC
.,many,TRBV5-4,TRBJ2-1,CASSLDRSYNEQFF,TGTGCCAGCAGCTTGGACCGCTCCTACAATGAGCAGTTCTTC
TRBD1,.,TRBV6-2/TRBV6-3,TRBJ2-7,CASSGDRDEQYF,TGTGCCAGCAGTGGGGACAGGGACGAGCAGTACTTC
TRBD1,few,TRBV13,TRBJ2-1,CASSLGPGQIYNEQFF,TGTGCCAGCAGCTTAGGCCCGGGACAGATCTACAATGAGCAGTTCTTC
.,many,TRBV10-3,TRBJ2-2,CAMGPGPSYKDTGELFF,TGTGCCATGGGTCCAGGACCAAGCTATAAGGACACCGGGGAGCTGTTTTTT
TRBD1,.,TRBV20-1,TRBJ2-5,CSANLMDRETQYF,TGCAGTGCTAATTTGATGGACAGGGAGACCCAGTACTTC
.,many,TRBV10-3,TRBJ2-5,CASSAGETQYF,TGTGCCAGTTCAGCGGGAGAGACCCAGTACTTC
TRBD2,few,TRBV5-1,TRBJ2-1,CASTPLLAGVGNEQFF,TGCGCCAGCACCCCTTTACTAGCGGGAGTCGGAAATGAGCAGTTCTTC
TRBD1,few,TRBV25-1,TRBJ1-1,CASSEYGTGLMNTEAFF,TGTGCCAGCAGTGAATATGGGACAGGGCTCATGAACACTGAAGCTTTCTTT
.,.,TRBV6-2/TRBV6-3,TRBJ2-7,CASSTPAYEQYF,TGTGCCAGCAGTACCCCCGCCTACGAGCAGTACTTC
.,.,TRBV12-3/TRBV12-4,TRBJ1-2,CASSSSGGRGYYDYGYTF,TGTGCCAGCAGCTCCTCCGGGGGAAGGGGTTACTACGACTATGGCTACACCTTC
.,.,TRBV29-1,TRBJ2-3,CSVESAHLRPTDTQYF,TGCAGCGTTGAGTCGGCTCATCTAAGACCCACAGATACGCAGTATTTT
TRBD2,few,TRBV12-3/TRBV12-4,TRBJ2-1,CASSSPISSGLVRNEQFF,TGTGCCAGCAGTTCTCCTATTTCCTCGGGACTAGTTCGCAATGAGCAGTTCTTC
.,.,TRBV9,TRBJ2-5,CASSVVGGPQETQYF,TGTGCCAGCAGCGTAGTAGGTGGGCCACAAGAGACCCAGTACTTC
.,.,TRBV20-1,TRBJ1-1,CSAPGNTEAFF,TGCAGTGCTCCCGGGAACACTGAAGCTTTCTTT
.,few,TRBV7-6,TRBJ1-1,CASSPTPQGHTEAFF,TGTGCCAGCAGCCCTACCCCCCAGGGCCACACTGAAGCTTTCTTT
.,few,TRBV5-1,TRBJ2-7,CASSLVGAGEQYF,TGCGCCAGCAGCTTGGTCGGGGCGGGAGAGCAGTACTTC
TRBD2,.,TRBV7-3,TRBJ2-1,CASSLRGPGTSGSNEQFF,TGTGCCAGCAGCTTACGGGGCCCAGGGACTAGCGGGAGCAATGAGCAGTTCTTC
.,few,TRBV6-5,TRBJ2-3,CASSSWTASTDTQYF,TGTGCCAGCAGTTCGTGGACAGCAAGCACAGATACGCAGTATTTT
.,.,TRBV11-2,TRBJ2-7,CASNEETRLYEQYF,TGTGCCAGCAATGAAGAGACTAGGCTCTACGAGCAGTACTTC
.,.,TRBV29-1,TRBJ2-3,CSYQTGYFGTDTQYF,TGCAGCTACCAGACGGGCTATTTTGGAACAGATACGCAGTATTTT
TRBD2,.,TRBV7-6,TRBJ2-1,CASSLGPGTSGSYEQFF,TGTGCCAGCAGCTTAGGACCCGGGACTAGCGGGAGCTATGAGCAGTTCTTC
TRBD2,many,TRBV20-1,TRBJ2-2,CSARASGRYTGELFF,TGCAGTGCTAGAGCTAGCGGACGATACACCGGGGAGCTGTTTTTT
.,.,TRBV7-2,TRBJ2-6,CASSLGPAGTGANVLTF,TGTGCCAGCAGCTTAGGCCCCGCAGGGACGGGGGCCAACGTCCTGACTTTC
.,.,TRBV12-3/TRBV12-4,TRBJ2-7,CASSLGHPRYF,TGTGCCAGCAGTTTAGGGCACCCGCGGTACTTC
TRBD2,.,TRBV2,TRBJ2-7,CASSDPTTSGRPHEQYF,TGTGCCAGCAGCGATCCCACTACTAGCGGGAGGCCCCACGAGCAGTACTTC
TRBD1,.,TRBV4-1,TRBJ1-2,CASSQNPGQFGHYGYTF,TGCGCCAGCAGCCAAAATCCGGGACAGTTCGGGCATTATGGCTACACCTTC
.,few,TRBV7-6,TRBJ2-6,CASSLDPGANVLTF,TGTGCCAGCAGCTTAGATCCTGGGGCCAACGTCCTGACTTTC
TRBD1,few,TRBV24-1,TRBJ2-1,CATSDLRPGQGYNEQFF,TGTGCCACCAGTGATTTGCGGCCGGGACAGGGGTACAATGAGCAGTTCTTC
.,.,TRBV5-1,TRBJ2-1,CASSFQGKQFF,TGCGCCAGCAGCTTTCAGGGTAAGCAGTTCTTC
.,few,TRBV4-1,TRBJ1-4,CASSPKWRATNEKLFF,TGCGCCAGCAGTCCCAAATGGAGGGCAACTAATGAAAAACTGTTTTTT
TRBD1,.,TRBV6-2/TRBV6-3,TRBJ2-7,CARPTGTGTLKQYF,TGTGCCAGACCTACCGGGACAGGGACCTTAAAGCAGTACTTC
TRBD1,few,TRBV27,TRBJ2-7,CASTPLSTGKTYEQYF,TGTGCCAGCACCCCTTTGTCGACAGGGAAGACCTACGAGCAGTACTTC
TRBD2,.,TRBV20-1,TRBJ2-1,CSALAGGDGGYNEQFF,TGCAGTGCCCTAGCGGGAGGGGACGGAGGGTACAATGAGCAGTTCTTC
.,few,TRBV11-2,TRBJ2-2,CASSLSPVVVSGELFF,TGTGCCAGCAGCTTATCGCCGGTCGTGGTATCCGGGGAGCTGTTTTTT
TRBD2,.,TRBV18,TRBJ2-2,CASSPLFWTSGRIRELFF,TGTGCCAGCTCACCTCTTTTCTGGACTAGCGGGAGGATACGTGAGCTGTTTTTT
.,many,TRBV5-1,TRBJ2-7,CASSSLAEGPLEQYF,TGCGCCAGCAGCTCCTTAGCGGAGGGACCCCTCGAGCAGTACTTC
TRBD1,.,TRBV24-1,TRBJ2-1,CATGTGGFHEQFF,TGTGCCACCGGGACAGGGGGCTTCCATGAGCAGTTCTTC
.,few,TRBV5-4,TRBJ2-2,CASSLMAGSTGELFF,TGTGCCAGCAGCTTGATGGCGGGAAGCACCGGGGAGCTGTTTTTT
.,.,TRBV7-9,TRBJ2-7,CASSLMGDPTGSYEQYF,TGTGCCAGCAGCTTAATGGGGGACCCGACAGGATCTTACGAGCAGTACTTC
TRBD1,.,TRBV5-1,TRBJ2-5,CASSLWTGARGETQYF,TGCGCCAGCAGCTTATGGACAGGGGCGAGAGGAGAGACCCAGTACTTC
.,many,TRBV20-1,TRBJ2-7,CSARKSPSYEQYF,TGCAGTGCTAGGAAGAGCCCCTCCTACGAGCAGTACTTC
TRBD1,.,TRBV6-5,TRBJ1-2,CASRTGQGPYGYTF,TGTGCCAGCAGGACGGGACAGGGTCCTTATGGCTACACCTTC